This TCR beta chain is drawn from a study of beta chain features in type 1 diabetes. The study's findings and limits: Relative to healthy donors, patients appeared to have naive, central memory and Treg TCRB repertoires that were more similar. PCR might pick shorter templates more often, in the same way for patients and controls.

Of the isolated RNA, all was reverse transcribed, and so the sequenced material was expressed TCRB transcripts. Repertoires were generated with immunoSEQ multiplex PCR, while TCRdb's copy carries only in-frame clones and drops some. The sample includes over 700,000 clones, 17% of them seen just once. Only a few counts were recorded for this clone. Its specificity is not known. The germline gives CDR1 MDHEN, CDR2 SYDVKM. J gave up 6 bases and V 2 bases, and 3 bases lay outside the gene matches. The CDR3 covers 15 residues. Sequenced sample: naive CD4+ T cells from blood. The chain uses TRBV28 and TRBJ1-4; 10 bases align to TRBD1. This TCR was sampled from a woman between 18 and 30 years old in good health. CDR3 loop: CASSLPGTGDEKLFF. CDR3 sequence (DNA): TGTGCCAGCAGTTTACCCGGGACAGGGGATGAAAAACTGTTTTTT.